Presented here are 11 T cell receptor beta chains from one specimen sequenced in a study of T cells in Graves' hyperthyroidism and ophthalmopathy. Amplification targeted TCR beta CDR3 regions from RNA transcripts. When the TCR CDR3 underwent first-round RT-PCR, the HTBI primer set was used. MiXCR was run by TCRdb on the multiplex PCR reads, yielding one entry per CDR3 protein. The sample lists roughly 840,000 distinct CDR3 sequences, over 35% occurring once. Sequencing input: blood. These receptors were collected from a man aged 18 to 29 with Graves' hyperthyroidism.

At least ten counts were recorded for this clonotype. The chain is built from TRBV7-6 and TRBJ1-3; 10 bases line up with TRBD1. The CDR3 consists of 15 residues. Germline trimming cut 5 bases from V and 4 bases from J; bases unmatched to any gene: 5. The germline V gene has CDR1 SGHVS and CDR2 FNYEAQ. CDR3 in DNA: TGTGCCAGCAGCCAAGACAGGGGGCAGGGAAACACCATATATTTT. The encoded protein is CASSQDRGQGNTIYF.

The rearrangement uses TRBV2 and TRBJ2-3, with D tentatively TRBD2 (7 bases). The CDR3 has 15 residues. CDR1 and CDR2 (germline): SNHLY, FYNNEI. V lost 7 bases and J 1 base, leaving 15 bases between the germline ends. The CDR3 here is CASTLGGGRTDTQYF. CDR3 DNA sequence: TGTGCCAGCACTCTAGGGGGAGGGCGCACAGATACGCAGTATTTT.

Ten or more counts support this clonotype. V gene TRBV15 combines with J gene TRBJ2-7; D unclear. Germline V gives CDR1 LNHNV, CDR2 YYDKDF (reference sequence). The CDR3 is 13 residues long. Trimming took 0 bases from V and 2 from J, leaving 5 bases between them. The CDR3 sequence is CATSREFAYEQYF. The CDR3 nucleotides are TGTGCCACCAGCAGAGAATTTGCCTACGAGCAGTACTTC. The entire variable domain, with the rest obtained from reference TRBV15 and TRBJ2-7, is as follows: DAMVIQNPRYQVTQFGKPVTLSCSQTLNHNVMYWYQQKSSQAPKLLFHYYDKDFNNEADTPDNFQSRRPNTSFCFLDIRSPGLGDTAMYLCATSREFAYEQYFGPGTRLTVT.

The V gene is TRBV5-1, the J gene TRBJ1-1; 7 positions agree with TRBD1. The junction had 9 bases not matched to a gene; V was cut back by 4 bases and J by 0 bases. Germline-derived CDR1 and CDR2 are SGHRS and YFSETQ. CDR3 length: 16 residues. CDR3: CASSRSRQGVNTEAFF. CDR3 DNA sequence: TGCGCCAGCAGCCGATCCCGACAGGGAGTGAACACTGAAGCTTTCTTT. Complete variable domain (other parts from reference TRBV5-1 and TRBJ1-1): KAGVTQTPRYLIKTRGQQVTLSCSPISGHRSVSWYQQTPGQGLQFLFEYFSETQRNKGNFPGRFSGRQFSNSRSEMNVSTLELGDSALYLCASSRSRQGVNTEAFFGQGTRLTVV.

Ten or more counts support this clonotype. This chain uses TRBV2 with TRBJ2-5; D is possibly TRBD2 (6 bases). CDR3 length: 15 amino acids. Germline V lookup: CDR1 SNHLY, CDR2 FYNNEI. The V end lost 3 bases, the J end lost 3 bases, and 14 bases lay between the germline ends. CDR3 in DNA: TGTGCCAGCAGTGAGGGGCCTAGCGACGAAGAGACCCAGTACTTC. Residues: CASSEGPSDEETQYF.

This sequence joins TRBV25-1 and TRBJ1-2; D gene uncertain. CDR1 and CDR2 (germline): MGHDK, SYGVNS. This CDR3 is 12 amino acids long. V dropped 4 bases and J dropped 8 bases, with 11 bases sitting between them. The CDR3, as DNA: TGTGCCAGCAGTGTCGGAACTGGAGGCTACACCTTC. The encoded protein is CASSVGTGGYTF.

This clonotype was recorded a few times. The J gene is TRBJ2-7, the V gene TRBV9; 10 bases are a match to TRBD2. The germline V gene encodes CDR1 SGDLS and CDR2 YYNGEE. The trim removed 3 bases at V and 2 bases at J, leaving 8 bases unmatched. This CDR3 is built from 16 residues. CDR3 amino acids: CASSAKELAGTYEQYF. The CDR3 coding sequence is TGTGCCAGCAGCGCGAAGGAACTAGCGGGAACCTACGAGCAGTACTTC.

This clonotype was observed a handful of times. The gene calls are TRBV14 and TRBJ2-7; 8 bases match TRBD2. Germline V CDR1 and CDR2: SGHDN, FVKESK. The CDR3 spans 14 residues. V shed 5 bases and J 3 bases; nucleotides not matched to a gene: 6. Here the CDR3 reads CASSDGSGGYEQYF. CDR3 nucleotide sequence: TGTGCCAGCAGCGACGGCAGCGGGGGCTACGAGCAGTACTTC. Variable domain in full (rest from reference TRBV14 and TRBJ2-7): EAGVTQFPSHSVIEKGQTVTLRCDPISGHDNLYWYRRVMGKEIKFLLHFVKESKQDESGMPNNRFLAERTGGTYSTLKVQPAELEDSGVYFCASSDGSGGYEQYFGPGTRLTVT.

V is TRBV5-1 and J is TRBJ2-7; D remains ambiguous. The length of the CDR3 is 14 residues. Germline lookup yields CDR1 SGHRS and CDR2 YFSETQ. Trimming removed 5 bases at V and 1 base at J, with 13 bases between. The CDR3 reads CASSSGPRSYEQYF. In DNA form, the CDR3 reads TGCGCCAGCAGTTCCGGGCCTAGATCCTACGAGCAGTACTTC.

This clonotype was picked up a small number of times. The chain recombines TRBV7-2 with TRBJ2-5, with a tentative D call TRBD1 (5 bases). V was pared by 5 bases and J by 5 bases, with 18 bases between. This CDR3 is 15 amino acids long. Germline V gives CDR1 SGHTA, CDR2 FQGNSA. As DNA, the CDR3 is TGTGCCAGCAGCCTCCGAGTAGCTGACAGCGAGACCCAGTACTTC. Protein sequence: CASSLRVADSETQYF.

The V call is TRBV19, the J call TRBJ1-4; the D is unclear. V lost 1 base and J 8 bases, leaving 8 bases between the germline ends. The CDR3 is 13 residues long. Germline CDR1 and CDR2: LNHDA and SQIVND (reference sequence). The CDR3 DNA is TGTGCCAGTAGTATAGCGCTGGAGGAAAAACTGTTTTTT. Translating it yields CASSIALEEKLFF.